The next 21 T cell receptor beta chains were all read from a single sample in a study of blood T cell repertoires in COVID-19. The assay was immunoSEQ multiplex PCR, and TCRdb's table has in-frame clones only and misses some. This table holds roughly 41,000 clones, about 88% found once. The source material was peripheral blood. The receptors originated from a man in his fifties or sixties with active COVID-19.

This chain uses TRBV7-2 with TRBJ1-1, with a tentative D call TRBD1 (6 bases). The CDR3 contains 13 residues. Per the germline V gene, CDR1 is SGHTA and CDR2 is FQGNSA. Trimming stripped 3 bases from V and 6 bases from J, with 11 bases between. Here the CDR3 reads CASSFNRESEAFF. As DNA, the CDR3 is TGTGCCAGCAGCTTTAACAGGGAGTCTGAAGCTTTCTTT.

The chain carries TRBV18 and TRBJ1-1; the D gene is possibly TRBD1 (5 bases). The CDR3 length is 14 residues. The germline V gene has CDR1 KGHSH and CDR2 LQKENI. The V gene lost 2 bases and the J gene lost 3 bases, with 10 bases spanning the gap. CDR3 sequence: CASSPGAWDTEAFF. Written as DNA, the CDR3 is TGTGCCAGCTCACCAGGGGCCTGGGACACTGAAGCTTTCTTT.

The V call is TRBV3-1 (or the pseudogene TRBV3-2), the J call TRBJ1-2; 9 bases fit TRBD1. The J segment lost 2 bases and the V segment lost 4 bases, leaving 8 bases of the junction unmatched. Germline loops: CDR1 LGHDT, CDR2 YNNKEL (reference sequence). The CDR3 runs to 16 residues. The CDR3 nucleotides read TGTGCCAGCAGCCCCCTGACGGGACAGGGCAACTATGGCTACACCTTC. Translated: CASSPLTGQGNYGYTF.

This chain connects TRBV30 to TRBJ2-3; 8 bases fit TRBD2. The CDR3 sequence is 12 residues long. V lost 5 bases and J lost 5; bases outside the gene matches: 3. From germline, CDR1 is GTSNPN and CDR2 SVGIG (reference sequence). CDR3 nucleotides: TGTGCCTGGGGACTAGCACTAGATACGCAGTATTTT. It yields the protein CAWGLALDTQYF.

V and J are TRBV7-9 and TRBJ1-6, with D possibly matching TRBD1 (6 bases). Trimming pared 1 base from V and 0 bases from J, leaving 13 bases between. The CDR3 runs 18 residues. Germline V CDR1 and CDR2: SEHNR, FQNEAQ (reference sequence). This CDR3 reads CASSLEGGDSSYNSPLHF. The CDR3 region has the DNA TGTGCCAGCAGCTTAGAGGGGGGGGATTCCTCCTATAATTCACCCCTCCACTTT.

The rearrangement links TRBV3-1 (or the pseudogene TRBV3-2) to TRBJ1-1; tentative D call: TRBD1 (5 bases). Trimming took 4 bases from V and 2 from J, leaving 11 bases between them. CDR3 size: 14 residues. Germline CDR1 LGHDT, CDR2 YNNKEL (reference sequence). The CDR3 loop is CASSRGGTNTEAFF. The CDR3 nucleotides are TGTGCCAGCAGCCGTGGAGGGACCAACACTGAAGCTTTCTTT.

The chain joins TRBV18 to TRBJ2-5; D is uncertain. Germline lookup yields CDR1 KGHSH and CDR2 LQKENI. The V end was cut by 2 bases, the J end by 5 bases, with 6 bases between. The CDR3 runs 12 residues. CDR3 sequence: CASSPKPETQYF. The DNA of the CDR3 is TGTGCCAGCTCACCAAAGCCGGAGACCCAGTACTTC. The entire variable domain, with the rest obtained from reference TRBV18 and TRBJ2-5, is as follows: NAGVMQNPRHLVRRRGQEARLRCSPMKGHSHVYWYRQLPEEGLKFMVYLQKENIIDESGMPKERFSAEFPKEGPSILRIQQVVRGDSAAYFCASSPKPETQYFGPGTRLLVL.

The chain is built from TRBV7-2 and TRBJ2-1; D is perhaps TRBD2 (6 bases). V was pared by 1 base and J by 6 bases, with 10 bases between. Germline assignment: CDR1 SGHTA and CDR2 FQGNSA. The CDR3 covers 14 residues. The chain's CDR3 is CASSLVPSVNEQFF. Written as DNA, the CDR3 is TGTGCCAGCAGCTTAGTGCCTAGCGTCAATGAGCAGTTCTTC.

The CDR3 loop reads CASSGPGLAGVTGELFF. The CDR3 DNA follows: TGTGCCAGCAGCGGGCCGGGACTAGCGGGAGTCACCGGGGAGCTGTTTTTT. J is TRBJ2-2 and V is TRBV9; 14 nucleotides line up with TRBD2. Germline assignment: CDR1 SGDLS and CDR2 YYNGEE. V lost 3 bases to trimming and J lost 4 bases; unmatched junction nucleotides: 5. CDR3 length: 17 residues.

This chain joins TRBV10-1 and TRBJ2-7; D call uncertain. CDR3 size: 14 residues. Per the germline V gene, CDR1 is WNHNN and CDR2 is SYGVQD (reference sequence). V gave up 5 bases and J gave up 6 bases, with 17 bases separating them. This CDR3 is CASSRLILRLEQYF. As DNA, the CDR3 is TGCGCCAGCAGTCGACTGATCCTACGACTCGAGCAGTACTTC.

This chain uses TRBV18 with TRBJ2-7; 9 bases map to TRBD1. The CDR3 loop spans 13 amino acids. Germline CDR1 and CDR2: KGHSH and LQKENI. The trim removed 4 bases at V and 6 bases at J, leaving 4 bases unmatched. The CDR3 reads CASSRDRDVEQYF. CDR3 bases: TGTGCCAGCTCACGGGACAGGGACGTCGAGCAGTACTTC.

The gene calls are TRBV3-1 (or the pseudogene TRBV3-2) and TRBJ2-1, with 7 positions matching TRBD1. The V and J ends lost 0 bases and 4 bases, in that order; junction bases with no gene match: 6. The CDR3 contains 16 residues. From germline, CDR1 is LGHDT and CDR2 YNNKEL (reference sequence). DNA of the CDR3: TGTGCCAGCAGCCAAGATGTAGGACAGGCTTACAATGAGCAGTTCTTC. Amino acids: CASSQDVGQAYNEQFF.

The J gene is TRBJ2-4, the V gene TRBV10-1; D is possibly TRBD2 (6 bases). Per germline, CDR1 WNHNN and CDR2 SYGVQD (reference sequence). The CDR3 is 13 amino acids. V was clipped by 2 bases and J by 6 bases, with 8 bases between them. CDR3 protein: CASSETGVNIQYF. The CDR3 DNA reads as TGCGCCAGCAGTGAGACGGGGGTAAACATTCAGTACTTC.

The V and J genes are TRBV29-1 and TRBJ1-2; 7 positions match TRBD1. In germline, CDR1 is SQVTM, CDR2 ANQGSEA. V was pared by 7 bases and J by 0 bases, with 5 bases of the junction left unmatched. The CDR3 is 13 residues long. CDR3 nucleotides: TGCAGCGGAGGACAGGCTTCTAACTATGGCTACACCTTC. The encoded protein is CSGGQASNYGYTF.

The genes are TRBV6-5 and TRBJ2-1; 10 bases align to TRBD2. This CDR3 region has 14 residues. The trim removed 5 bases at V and 5 bases at J, leaving 3 bases unmatched. Germline CDR1 MNHEY, CDR2 SVGAGI. CDR3 in amino acids: CASSPSGGDNEQFF. CDR3 DNA: TGTGCCAGCAGTCCTAGCGGGGGAGACAATGAGCAGTTCTTC.

Written as DNA, the CDR3 is TGTGCCAGCAGCCCGGGAGGGGGCGGTTACGAGCAGTACTTC. As protein: CASSPGGGGYEQYF. The chain joins TRBV3-1 (or the pseudogene TRBV3-2) to TRBJ2-7, with D tentatively TRBD2 (8 bases). The germline CDR1 and CDR2 sequences are LGHDT and YNNKEL (reference sequence). Trimming stripped 4 bases from V and 4 bases from J, with 14 bases between. The CDR3 is 14 residues long.

The genes are TRBV9 and TRBJ2-4; the D is unclear. From germline, CDR1 is SGDLS and CDR2 YYNGEE. V gave up 0 bases and J gave up 8 bases, with 12 bases separating them. The CDR3 covers 14 residues. CDR3 amino acids: CASSVGQTLDIQYF. In DNA, the CDR3 is TGTGCCAGCAGCGTAGGACAAACTCTGGACATTCAGTACTTC.

CDR3 coding DNA: TGTGCCAGCAGCTTAGAGGCAGGGGGGACCGGGGAGCTGTTTTTT. This codes for CASSLEAGGTGELFF. V usage is TRBV7-9 and J usage is TRBJ2-2; possibly TRBD1 for D (7 bases). Germline-derived CDR1 and CDR2 are SEHNR and FQNEAQ (reference sequence). The CDR3 has 15 residues. Trimming pared 1 base from V and 5 bases from J, leaving 11 bases between.

V usage is TRBV5-4 and J usage is TRBJ1-1, with D uncertain. The V gene lost 2 bases and the J gene lost 1 base, with 6 bases spanning the gap. The CDR3 length is 13 residues. CDR1 SGHNT and CDR2 YYREEE come from the germline V gene (reference sequence). In nucleotides, the CDR3 is TGTGCCAGCAGCTTAAAGCCGAACACTGAAGCTTTCTTT. Its translation: CASSLKPNTEAFF.

The rearrangement uses TRBV4-2 and TRBJ1-2; D is possibly TRBD1 (5 bases). V lost 1 base and J lost 4, with 10 bases in between. The germline V gene encodes CDR1 LGHNA and CDR2 YNFKEQ. The CDR3 extends over 14 amino acids. The CDR3 sequence: CASSQGRDFYGYTF. The DNA for the CDR3 is TGTGCCAGCAGCCAAGGTAGGGACTTCTATGGCTACACCTTC.

V gene TRBV19 combines with J gene TRBJ1-1; D not resolved. Germline CDR1 and CDR2: LNHDA and SQIVND (reference sequence). CDR3 length: 15 amino acids. The V end was cut by 4 bases, the J end by 1 base, with 13 bases between. CDR3 in amino acids: CASSTRSLRNTEAFF. The CDR3 DNA follows: TGTGCCAGTAGTACTAGGTCCCTAAGGAACACTGAAGCTTTCTTT.